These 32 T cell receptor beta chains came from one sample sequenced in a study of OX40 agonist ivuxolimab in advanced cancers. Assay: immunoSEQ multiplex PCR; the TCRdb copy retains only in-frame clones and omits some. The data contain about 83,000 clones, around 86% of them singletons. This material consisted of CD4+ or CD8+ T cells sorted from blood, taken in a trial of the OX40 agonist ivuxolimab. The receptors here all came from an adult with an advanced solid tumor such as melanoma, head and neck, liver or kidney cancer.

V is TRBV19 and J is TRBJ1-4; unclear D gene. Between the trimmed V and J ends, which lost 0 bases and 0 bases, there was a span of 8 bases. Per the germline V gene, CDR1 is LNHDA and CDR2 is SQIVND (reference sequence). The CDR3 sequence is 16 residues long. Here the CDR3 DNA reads TGTGCCAGTAGTATAGATCATATGTCAACTAATGAAAAACTGTTTTTT. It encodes CASSIDHMSTNEKLFF.

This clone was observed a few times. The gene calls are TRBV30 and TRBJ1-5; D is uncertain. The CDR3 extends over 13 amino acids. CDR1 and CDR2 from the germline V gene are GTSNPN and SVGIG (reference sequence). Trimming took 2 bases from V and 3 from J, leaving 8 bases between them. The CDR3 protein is CAWSRGSNQPQHF. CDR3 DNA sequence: TGTGCCTGGAGTAGAGGTTCCAATCAGCCCCAGCATTTT.

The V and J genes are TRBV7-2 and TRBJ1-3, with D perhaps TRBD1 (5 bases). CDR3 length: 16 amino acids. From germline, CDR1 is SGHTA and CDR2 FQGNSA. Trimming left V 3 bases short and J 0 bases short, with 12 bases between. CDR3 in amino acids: CASSFQGGSSGNTIYF. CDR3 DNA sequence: TGTGCCAGCAGCTTTCAGGGAGGGAGCTCTGGAAACACCATATATTTT.

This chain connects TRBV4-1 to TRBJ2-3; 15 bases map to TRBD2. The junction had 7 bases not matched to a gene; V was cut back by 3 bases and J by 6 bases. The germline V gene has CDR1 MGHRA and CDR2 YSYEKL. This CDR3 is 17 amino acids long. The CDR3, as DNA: TGCGCCAGCAGCCACGGCGGGACTAGCGGGGGGACTGATACGCAGTATTTT. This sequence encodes CASSHGGTSGGTDTQYF.

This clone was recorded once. Written as DNA, the CDR3 is TGTGCCAGCAGGGGACAAAGGGTATATACAGATACGCAGTATTTT. This codes for CASRGQRVYTDTQYF. The chain combines TRBV6-6 with TRBJ2-3; D may be TRBD1 (6 bases). The germline V and J ends were trimmed by 6 bases and 3 bases, with 16 bases remaining between them. The CDR3 extends over 15 amino acids. Germline-derived CDR1 and CDR2 are MNHNY and SVGAGI (reference sequence).

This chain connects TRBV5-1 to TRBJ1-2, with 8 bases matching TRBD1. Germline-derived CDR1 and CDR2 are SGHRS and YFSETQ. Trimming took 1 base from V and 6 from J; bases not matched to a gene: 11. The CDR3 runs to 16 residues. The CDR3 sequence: CASSLWSGGRRDGYTF. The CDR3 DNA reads TGCGCCAGCAGCTTGTGGTCAGGGGGCAGAAGAGATGGCTACACCTTC.

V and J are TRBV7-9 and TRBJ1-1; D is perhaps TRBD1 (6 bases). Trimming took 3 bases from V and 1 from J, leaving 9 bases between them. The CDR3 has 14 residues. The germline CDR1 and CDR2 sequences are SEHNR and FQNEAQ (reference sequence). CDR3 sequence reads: CASSFKGGNTEAFF. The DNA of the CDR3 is TGTGCCAGCAGCTTCAAGGGGGGGAACACTGAAGCTTTCTTT.

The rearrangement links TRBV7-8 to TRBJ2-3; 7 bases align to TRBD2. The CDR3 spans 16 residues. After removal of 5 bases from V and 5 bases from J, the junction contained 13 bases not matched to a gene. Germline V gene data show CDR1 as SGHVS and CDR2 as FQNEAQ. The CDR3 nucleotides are TGTGCCAGCAGCCCCTCGCCGTTGGGGGGGAGAGATACGCAGTATTTT. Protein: CASSPSPLGGRDTQYF.

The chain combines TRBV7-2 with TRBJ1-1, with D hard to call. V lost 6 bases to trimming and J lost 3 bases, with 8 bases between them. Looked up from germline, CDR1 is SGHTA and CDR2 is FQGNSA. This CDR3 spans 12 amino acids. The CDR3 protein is CASSPVDTEAFF. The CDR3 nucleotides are TGTGCCAGCAGTCCGGTGGACACTGAAGCTTTCTTT.

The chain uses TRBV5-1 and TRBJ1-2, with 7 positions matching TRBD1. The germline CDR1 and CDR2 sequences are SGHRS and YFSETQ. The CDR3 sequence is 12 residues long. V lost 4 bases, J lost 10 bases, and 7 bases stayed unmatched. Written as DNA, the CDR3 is TGCGCCAGCAGCCTGATTGACAGGGACTACACCTTC. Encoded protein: CASSLIDRDYTF.

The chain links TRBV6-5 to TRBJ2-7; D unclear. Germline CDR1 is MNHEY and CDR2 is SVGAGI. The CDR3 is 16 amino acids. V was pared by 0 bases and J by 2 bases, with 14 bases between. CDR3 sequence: CASSYSSPQSPYEQYF. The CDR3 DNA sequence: TGTGCCAGCAGTTACTCTTCTCCACAGAGCCCCTACGAGCAGTACTTC.

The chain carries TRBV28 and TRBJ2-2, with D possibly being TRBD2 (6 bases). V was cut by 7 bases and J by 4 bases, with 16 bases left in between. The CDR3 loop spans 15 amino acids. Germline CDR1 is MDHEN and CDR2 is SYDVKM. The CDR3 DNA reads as TGTGCCAGCATTCCCGCGGCGGAGGGCACCGGGGAGCTGTTTTTT. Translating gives CASIPAAEGTGELFF.

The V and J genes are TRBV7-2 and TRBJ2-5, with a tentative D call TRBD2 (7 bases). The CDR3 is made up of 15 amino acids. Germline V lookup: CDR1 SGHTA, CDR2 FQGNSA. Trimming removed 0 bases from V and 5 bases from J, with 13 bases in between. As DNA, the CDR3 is TGTGCCAGCAGCTTAGCCGTGGGGGGGGCCGAGACCCAGTACTTC. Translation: CASSLAVGGAETQYF.

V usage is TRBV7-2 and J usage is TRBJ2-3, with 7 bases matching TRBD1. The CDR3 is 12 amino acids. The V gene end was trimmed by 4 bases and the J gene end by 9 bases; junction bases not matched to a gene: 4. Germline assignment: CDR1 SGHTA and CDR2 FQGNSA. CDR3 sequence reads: CASSSTGWTQYF. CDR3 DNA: TGTGCCAGCAGCTCGACAGGGTGGACGCAGTATTTT.

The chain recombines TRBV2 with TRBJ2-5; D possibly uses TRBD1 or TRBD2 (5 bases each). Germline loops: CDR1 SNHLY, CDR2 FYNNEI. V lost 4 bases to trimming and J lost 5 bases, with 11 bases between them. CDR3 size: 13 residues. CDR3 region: CASSGSWGETQYF. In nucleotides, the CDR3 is TGTGCCAGCAGTGGTTCGTGGGGGGAGACCCAGTACTTC.

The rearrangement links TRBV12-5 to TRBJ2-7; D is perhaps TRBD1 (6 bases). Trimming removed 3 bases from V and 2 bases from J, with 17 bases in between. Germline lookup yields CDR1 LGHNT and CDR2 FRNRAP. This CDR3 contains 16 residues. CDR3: CASGFPSKTGTYEQYF. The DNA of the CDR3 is TGTGCTAGTGGTTTTCCCTCCAAGACAGGTACCTACGAGCAGTACTTC.

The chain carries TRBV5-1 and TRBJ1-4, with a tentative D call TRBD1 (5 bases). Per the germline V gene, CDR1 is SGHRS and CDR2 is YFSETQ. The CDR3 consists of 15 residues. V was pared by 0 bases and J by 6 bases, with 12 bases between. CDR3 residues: CASSLVGQGHEKLFF. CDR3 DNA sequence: TGCGCCAGCAGCTTGGTAGGGCAGGGCCATGAAAAACTGTTTTTT.

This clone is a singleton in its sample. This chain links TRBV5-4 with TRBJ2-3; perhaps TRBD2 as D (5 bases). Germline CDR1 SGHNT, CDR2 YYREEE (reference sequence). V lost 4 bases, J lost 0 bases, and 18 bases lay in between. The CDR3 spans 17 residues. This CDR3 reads CASSGLARRGSTDTQYF. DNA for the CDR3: TGTGCCAGCAGCGGCCTGGCGCGGCGAGGGAGCACAGATACGCAGTATTTT.

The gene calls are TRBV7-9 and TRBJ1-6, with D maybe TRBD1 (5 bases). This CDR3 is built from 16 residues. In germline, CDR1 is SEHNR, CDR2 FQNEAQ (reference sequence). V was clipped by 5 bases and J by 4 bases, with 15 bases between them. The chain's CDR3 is CASSRDRLLYNSPLHF. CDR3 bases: TGTGCCAGCAGCCGGGACCGCCTCCTATATAATTCACCCCTCCACTTT.

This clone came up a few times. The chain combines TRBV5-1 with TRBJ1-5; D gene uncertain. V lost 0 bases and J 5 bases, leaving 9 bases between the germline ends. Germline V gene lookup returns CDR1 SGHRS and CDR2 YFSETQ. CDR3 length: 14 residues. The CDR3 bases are TGCGCCAGCAGCTTGGCCCCCAGCTATCAGCCCCAGCATTTT. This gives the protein CASSLAPSYQPQHF. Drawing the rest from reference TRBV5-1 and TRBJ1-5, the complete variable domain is KAGVTQTPRYLIKTRGQQVTLSCSPISGHRSVSWYQQTPGQGLQFLFEYFSETQRNKGNFPGRFSGRQFSNSRSEMNVSTLELGDSALYLCASSLAPSYQPQHFGDGTRLSIL.

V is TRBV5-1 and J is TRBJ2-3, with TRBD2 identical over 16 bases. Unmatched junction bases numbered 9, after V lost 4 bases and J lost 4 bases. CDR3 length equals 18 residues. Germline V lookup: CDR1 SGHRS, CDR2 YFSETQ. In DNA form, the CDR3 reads TGCGCCAGCAGCAGGGGACTAGCGGGGGGGCCGGGAGCAGATACGCAGTATTTT. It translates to CASSRGLAGGPGADTQYF.

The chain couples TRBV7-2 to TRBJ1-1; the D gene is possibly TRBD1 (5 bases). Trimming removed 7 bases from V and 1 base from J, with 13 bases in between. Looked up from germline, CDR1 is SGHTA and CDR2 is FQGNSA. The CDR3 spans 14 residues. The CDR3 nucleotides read TGTGCCAGCATTTTAGGACACCAGAACACTGAAGCTTTCTTT. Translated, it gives CASILGHQNTEAFF.

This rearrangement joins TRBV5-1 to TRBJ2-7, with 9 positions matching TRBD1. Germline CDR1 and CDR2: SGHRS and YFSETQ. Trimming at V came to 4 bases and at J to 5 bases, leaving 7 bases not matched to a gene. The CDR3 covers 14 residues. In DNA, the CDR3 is TGCGCCAGCAGCCCGAATACAGGGGGCGACGAGCAGTACTTC. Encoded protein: CASSPNTGGDEQYF.

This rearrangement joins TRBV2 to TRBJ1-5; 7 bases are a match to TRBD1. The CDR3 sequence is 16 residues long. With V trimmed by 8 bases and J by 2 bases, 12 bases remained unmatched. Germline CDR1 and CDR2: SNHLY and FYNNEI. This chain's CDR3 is CASHEGAGRGNQPQHF. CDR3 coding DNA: TGTGCCAGCCATGAGGGGGCAGGAAGGGGCAATCAGCCCCAGCATTTT.

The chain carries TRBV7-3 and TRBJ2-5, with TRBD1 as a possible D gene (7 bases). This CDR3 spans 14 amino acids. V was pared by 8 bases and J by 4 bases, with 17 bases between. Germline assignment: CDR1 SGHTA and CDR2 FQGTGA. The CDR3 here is CASSDQGGGETQYF. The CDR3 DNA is TGTGCCAGCTCCGATCAGGGGGGTGGAGAGACCCAGTACTTC.

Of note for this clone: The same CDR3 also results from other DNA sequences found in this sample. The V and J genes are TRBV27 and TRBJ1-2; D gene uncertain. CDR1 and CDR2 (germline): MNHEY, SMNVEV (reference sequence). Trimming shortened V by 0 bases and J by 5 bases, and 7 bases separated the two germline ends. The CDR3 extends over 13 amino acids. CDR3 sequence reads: CASSLSGLYGYTF. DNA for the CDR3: TGTGCCAGCAGTTTATCAGGGTTGTATGGCTACACCTTC.

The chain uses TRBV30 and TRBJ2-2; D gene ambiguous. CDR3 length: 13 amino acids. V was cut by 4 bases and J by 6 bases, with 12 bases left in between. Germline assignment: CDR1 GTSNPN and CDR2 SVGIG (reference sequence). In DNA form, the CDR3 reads TGTGCCTGGACAGGTTGGCGTTCCGGGGAGCTGTTTTTT. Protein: CAWTGWRSGELFF.

The CDR3, as DNA: TGTGCCAGCTCACCACGAATGGGGGGGAACACCGGGGAGCTGTTTTTT. Translating gives CASSPRMGGNTGELFF. The V gene is TRBV18, the J gene TRBJ2-2; weak D call: TRBD2 (6 bases). Germline loops: CDR1 KGHSH, CDR2 LQKENI. V was cut by 1 base and J by 1 base, with 10 bases left in between. CDR3 length: 16 amino acids.

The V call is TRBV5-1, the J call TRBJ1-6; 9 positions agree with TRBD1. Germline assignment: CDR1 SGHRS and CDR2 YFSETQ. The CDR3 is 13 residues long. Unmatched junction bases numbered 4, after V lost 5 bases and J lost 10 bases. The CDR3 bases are TGCGCCAGCAGGGGACAGGGCGACTCACCCCTCCACTTT. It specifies CASRGQGDSPLHF.

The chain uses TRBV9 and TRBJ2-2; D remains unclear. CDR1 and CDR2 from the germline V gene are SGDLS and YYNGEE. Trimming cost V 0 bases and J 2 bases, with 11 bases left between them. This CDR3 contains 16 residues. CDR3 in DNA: TGTGCCAGCAGCGTAGACCCGATCCCCAACACCGGGGAGCTGTTTTTT. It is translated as CASSVDPIPNTGELFF.

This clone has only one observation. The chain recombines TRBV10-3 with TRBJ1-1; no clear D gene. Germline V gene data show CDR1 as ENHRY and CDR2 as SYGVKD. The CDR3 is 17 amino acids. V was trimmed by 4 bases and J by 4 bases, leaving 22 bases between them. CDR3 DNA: TGTGCCATCAGTGTTAGCGGTGGCCGCTCGGTTGGCACTGAAGCTTTCTTT. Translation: CAISVSGGRSVGTEAFF.

The CDR3 bases are TGTGCCAGCAACAGCTTGGACAGGCGGGGTGAGCAGTTCTTC. Residues: CASNSLDRRGEQFF. The chain links TRBV25-1 to TRBJ2-1, with D tentatively TRBD1 (7 bases). The CDR3 totals 14 residues. Trimming removed 7 bases at V and 9 bases at J, with 19 bases between. The V gene's germline CDR1 is MGHDK and CDR2 SYGVNS.